One and the same sample provided the 8 T cell receptor beta chains below, sequenced in a study of regulatory T cells in long-lasting Graves disease. Researchers made TCR beta libraries by using iRepertoire HTBI primers and running Arm-PCR on CDR3 regions. TCRdb ran MiXCR on the multiplex PCR reads and lists one entry per CDR3 protein. The sample includes fewer than 600,000 distinct CDR3 sequences, 22% seen only once; the top ten take around 14%. Described time point: persistent/refractory GD, antithyroid drugs over 5 years with positive TRAb. With RNA extracted from PBMCs as input, the TCR library was made. Sample: peripheral blood mononuclear cells (PBMCs), taken when the disease was refractory, from a patient treated with antithyroid drugs. Receptor source: a female donor with Graves disease.

The sample holds a few counts of this clonotype. The chain is built from TRBV3-1 and TRBJ2-5; D might be TRBD2 (5 bases). This CDR3 region has 12 residues. Germline assignment: CDR1 LGHDT and CDR2 YNNKEL (reference sequence). Trimming took off 4 bases at V and 8 bases at J, with 11 bases between the two ends. CDR3 DNA: TGTGCCAGCAGCCCCCCTCGGGGTACCCAGTACTTC. It encodes CASSPPRGTQYF.

Turning to this clonotype: This may be a read error, as it is one base from a much larger clone. The V and J genes are TRBV27 and TRBJ2-7, with D perhaps TRBD2 (5 bases). The V end lost 2 bases, the J end lost 6 bases, and 17 bases lay between the germline ends. This CDR3 is built from 15 residues. Germline loops: CDR1 MNHEY, CDR2 SMNVEV (reference sequence). In DNA, the CDR3 is TGTGCCAGCAGTTTAGGCGAGAGGGCCCTCGGCGAGCAGTACTTC. It specifies CASSLGERALGEQYF.

The J gene is TRBJ2-2, the V gene TRBV11-3; the D gene is possibly TRBD2 (6 bases). The CDR3 length is 16 residues. Trimming took 5 bases from V and 3 from J, leaving 16 bases between them. The germline V gene has CDR1 SGHNT and CDR2 YENEEA. CDR3 protein: CASSPSPGADTGELFF. The CDR3, as DNA: TGTGCCAGCAGCCCTAGTCCGGGAGCGGACACCGGGGAGCTGTTTTTT.

The CDR3 loop is CSARDGTEHYEQYF. In DNA, the CDR3 is TGCAGTGCTAGAGACGGGACAGAGCACTACGAGCAGTACTTC. The chain links TRBV20-1 to TRBJ2-7; 7 nucleotides align to TRBD1. Germline CDR1 is DFQATT and CDR2 is SNEGSKA (reference sequence). With 0 bases clipped from V and 3 bases from J, the junction kept 5 bases outside the gene matches. There are 14 residues in the CDR3.

This clonotype was found once. J is TRBJ2-3 and V is TRBV20-1; TRBD2 agrees at 14 bases. V lost 0 bases to trimming and J lost 8 bases; unmatched junction nucleotides: 7. CDR1 DFQATT and CDR2 SNEGSKA come from the germline V gene (reference sequence). This CDR3 is 16 amino acids long. The CDR3 here is CSARETSGGVLRTQYF. The CDR3 DNA follows: TGCAGTGCTAGAGAGACTAGCGGGGGGGTGCTACGTACGCAGTATTTT.

This clonotype was counted ten times or more. The chain joins TRBV7-8 to TRBJ2-5; 8 bases align to TRBD2. Germline V CDR1 and CDR2: SGHVS, FQNEAQ. V shed 5 bases and J 4 bases; nucleotides not matched to a gene: 12. CDR3 length: 16 amino acids. For the CDR3, the DNA is TGTGCCAGCAGCCCGGGGAGAAGCGGGAGACGAGAGACCCAGTACTTC. Its protein product is CASSPGRSGRRETQYF.

The chain joins TRBV3-1 to TRBJ2-1, with 9 positions matching TRBD2. Germline V CDR1 and CDR2: LGHDT, YNNKEL (reference sequence). V shed 0 bases, J shed 4 bases, and the junction held 1 base outside the gene matches. There are 15 residues in the CDR3. This CDR3 reads CASSQDSGGYNEQFF. For the CDR3, the DNA is TGTGCCAGCAGCCAAGATAGCGGGGGATACAATGAGCAGTTCTTC.

This rearrangement joins TRBV15 to TRBJ2-6; 14 positions agree with TRBD2. The CDR3 sequence is 17 residues long. Trimming removed 8 bases from V and 2 bases from J; junction bases left unmatched: 5. Per the germline V gene, CDR1 is LNHNV and CDR2 is YYDKDF (reference sequence). The CDR3 DNA follows: TGTGCCACCGGACTAGCGGGGGGTTTAACTGGGGCCAACGTCCTGACTTTC. Translation: CATGLAGGLTGANVLTF.